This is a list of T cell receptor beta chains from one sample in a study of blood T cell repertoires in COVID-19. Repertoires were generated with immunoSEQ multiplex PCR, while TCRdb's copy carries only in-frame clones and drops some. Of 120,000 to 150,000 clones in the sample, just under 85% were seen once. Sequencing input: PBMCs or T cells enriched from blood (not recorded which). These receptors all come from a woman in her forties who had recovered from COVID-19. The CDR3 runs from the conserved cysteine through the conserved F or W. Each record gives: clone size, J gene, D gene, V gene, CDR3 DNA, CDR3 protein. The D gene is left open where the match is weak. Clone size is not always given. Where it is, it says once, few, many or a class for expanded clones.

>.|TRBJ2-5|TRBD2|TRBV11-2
TGTGCCAGCACCCCGGCGGGGGGCGTCAAGACCCAGTACTTC
CASTPAGGVKTQYF
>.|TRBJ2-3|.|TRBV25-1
TGTGCCAGCAGGGCGGGCAGGGGTGGAGATACGCAGTATTTT
CASRAGRGGDTQYF
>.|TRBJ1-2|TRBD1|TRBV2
TGTGCCAGCAGTGAAGGGGCAGGGGGTAATGGCTACACCTTC
CASSEGAGGNGYTF
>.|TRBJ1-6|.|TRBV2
TGTGCCAGCAATAGGCGGAGCTCCTATAATTCACCCCTCCACTTT
CASNRRSSYNSPLHF
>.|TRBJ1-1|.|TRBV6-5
TGTGCCAGCAGTTGGGGGCTGGCCACTGAAGCTTTCTTT
CASSWGLATEAFF
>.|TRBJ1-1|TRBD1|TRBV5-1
TGCGCCAGCAGCCTTTGGACAGGGGGGTCGATGAACACTGAAGCTTTCTTT
CASSLWTGGSMNTEAFF
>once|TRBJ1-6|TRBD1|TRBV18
TGTGCCAGCTCACCCCGGACAGGGGGCGCATTCGGAGCCCTCCACTTT
CASSPRTGGAFGALHF
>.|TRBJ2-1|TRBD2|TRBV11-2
TGTGCCAGCAGCTTAGATGTAGCGGGGAGCTCACGCTCCTACAATGAGCAGTTCTTC
CASSLDVAGSSRSYNEQFF
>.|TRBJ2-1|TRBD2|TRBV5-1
TGCGCCAGCAGCTTGGTGGCTAGCGGAAACTACAATGAGCAGTTCTTC
CASSLVASGNYNEQFF
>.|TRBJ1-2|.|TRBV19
TGTGCCAGTAGTAGGGGGGAAGTCCCCCCTCACTATGGCTACACCTTC
CASSRGEVPPHYGYTF
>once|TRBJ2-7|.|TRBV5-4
TGTGCCAGCAGCTTGGCAGGTGGCCGATCCTACGAGCAGTACTTC
CASSLAGGRSYEQYF
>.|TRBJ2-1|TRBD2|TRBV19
TGTGCCAGTAGCATGGGACTAGCGGATAATGAGCAGTTCTTC
CASSMGLADNEQFF
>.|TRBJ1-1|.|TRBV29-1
TGCAGCGTTGATCAAGGGGTAGGGGAGAACACTGAAGCTTTCTTT
CSVDQGVGENTEAFF
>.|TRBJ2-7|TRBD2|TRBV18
TGTGCCAGCTCACCTGCGGCTAGCGGGAGAACCCTGATCTACGAGCAGTACTTC
CASSPAASGRTLIYEQYF
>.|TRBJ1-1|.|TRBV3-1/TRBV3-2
TGTGCCAGCAGCCAACAAGACAGGAACACTGAAGCTTTCTTT
CASSQQDRNTEAFF
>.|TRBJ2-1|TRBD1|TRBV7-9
TGTGCCAGCTCCACCGGGACAGGGTTCCATGAGCAGTTCTTC
CASSTGTGFHEQFF
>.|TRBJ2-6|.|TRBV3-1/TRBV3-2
TGTGCCAGCAGCCAAGAACAGGGTTTTACTGGGGCCAACGTCCTGACTTTC
CASSQEQGFTGANVLTF
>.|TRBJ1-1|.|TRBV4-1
TGCGCCAGCAGCCAAGGCGGCAGGGCGAACACTGAAGCTTTCTTT
CASSQGGRANTEAFF
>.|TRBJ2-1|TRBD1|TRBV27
TGTGCCAGCAGTCTCCTAACAGGGGCAGGAGAGCAGTTCTTC
CASSLLTGAGEQFF
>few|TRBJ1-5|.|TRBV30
TGTGCCTGGAGTGTCGGGCAGGGTCTTCAGCCCCAGCATTTT
CAWSVGQGLQPQHF
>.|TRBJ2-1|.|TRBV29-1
TGCAGCGTTGAAGATAGAGGACTATCAAATGAGCAGTTCTTC
CSVEDRGLSNEQFF
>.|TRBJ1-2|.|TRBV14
TGTGCCAGCAGCCAACACCGGACAGTAGACTATGGCTACACCTTC
CASSQHRTVDYGYTF
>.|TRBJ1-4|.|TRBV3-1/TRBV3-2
TGTGCCAGCAGCCAAGAGGGGAGAACTAATGAAAAACTGTTTTTT
CASSQEGRTNEKLFF
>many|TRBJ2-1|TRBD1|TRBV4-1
TGCGCCAGCAGCCAAAACCCCCCTGGGACAGATCTTGGTGAGCAGTTCTTC
CASSQNPPGTDLGEQFF
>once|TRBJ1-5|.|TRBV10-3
TGTGCCATCAGTGACGACAGGCTTGCCTTGGAGCCCCAGCATTTT
CAISDDRLALEPQHF
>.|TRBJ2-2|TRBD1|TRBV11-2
TGTGCCAGCAGCCCCCGGACAGGGAAGAACACCGGGGAGCTGTTTTTT
CASSPRTGKNTGELFF
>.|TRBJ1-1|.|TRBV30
TGTGCCTGGAGTGTACTAGGTTCGGGGGGAAACACTGAAGCTTTCTTT
CAWSVLGSGGNTEAFF
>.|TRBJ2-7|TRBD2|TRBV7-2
TGTGCCAGCAGCTTATACTGGGGGGGGAACGAGCAGTACTTC
CASSLYWGGNEQYF
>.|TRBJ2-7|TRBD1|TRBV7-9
TGTGCCAGCAGCTGGGGACAGACTTACGAGCAGTACTTC
CASSWGQTYEQYF
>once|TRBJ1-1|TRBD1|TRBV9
TGTGCCAGCAGCGAATCCGGGACAGGTGAAGCTTTCTTT
CASSESGTGEAFF
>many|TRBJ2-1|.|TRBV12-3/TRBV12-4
TGTGCCAGCAGGGCCCCAGGGGGGGAGCAGTTCTTC
CASRAPGGEQFF
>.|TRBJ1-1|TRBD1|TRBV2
TGTGCCAGCAGTTCCGGGACAGCGAACACTGAAGCTTTCTTT
CASSSGTANTEAFF
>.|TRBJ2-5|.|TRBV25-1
TGTGCCAGCAGTGAAGTTATTGGGTCAGCGGAGACCCAGTACTTC
CASSEVIGSAETQYF
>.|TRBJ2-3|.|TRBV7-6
TGTGCCAGCAGCTTAGTAGGGGAAGTAGATACGCAGTATTTT
CASSLVGEVDTQYF
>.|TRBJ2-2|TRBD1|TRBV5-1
TGCGCCAGCAGCTTGGGGTCCAGGCGGACAGGGGGCGATTTAGGGGAGCTGTTTTTT
CASSLGSRRTGGDLGELFF
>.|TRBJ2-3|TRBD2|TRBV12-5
TGTGCTAGTGGTTTAGCCCTTACCTCACTAGCGGGGGGGGGCACAGATACGCAGTATTTT
CASGLALTSLAGGGTDTQYF
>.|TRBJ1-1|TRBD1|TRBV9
TGTGCCAGCAGCCCCCGGACAGGGCAGGGCGCTGAAGCTTTCTTT
CASSPRTGQGAEAFF
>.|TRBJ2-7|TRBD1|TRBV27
TGTGCCAGCAGTTTAGACAGGGGGCGAGGCGAGCAGTACTTC
CASSLDRGRGEQYF
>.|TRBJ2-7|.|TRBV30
TGTGCCTGGAGGCTCCCGGGACTGAGCTACGAGCAGTACTTC
CAWRLPGLSYEQYF
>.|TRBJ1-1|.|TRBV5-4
TGTGCCAGCAGCCCCCGGGGGGGGCTATACACTGAAGCTTTCTTT
CASSPRGGLYTEAFF
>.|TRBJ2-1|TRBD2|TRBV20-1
TGCAGTGCTAGTCCCCTAGCGGGAGGTGAGGAGCAGTTCTTC
CSASPLAGGEEQFF
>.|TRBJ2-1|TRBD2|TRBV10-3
TGTGCCATCAGAGAAGCGGGAGCCCCCCTCAATGAGCAGTTCTTC
CAIREAGAPLNEQFF
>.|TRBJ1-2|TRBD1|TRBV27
TGTGCCAGCAGTTCATTATACAGGGGCGCTAACTATGGCTACACCTTC
CASSSLYRGANYGYTF
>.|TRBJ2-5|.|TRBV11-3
TGTGCCAGCAGCCCCGGCGGAAGGGGTGAGACCCAGTACTTC
CASSPGGRGETQYF
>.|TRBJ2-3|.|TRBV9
TGTGCCAGCAGCCCGACGGGCTCTCAGGGAGATACGCAGTATTTT
CASSPTGSQGDTQYF
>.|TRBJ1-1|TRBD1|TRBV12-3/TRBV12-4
TGTGCCAGCAGTTTCACAGGGGGCACTGAAGCTTTCTTT
CASSFTGGTEAFF
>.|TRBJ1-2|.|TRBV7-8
TGTGCCAGCAGCGACGACAGGCATGGCTACACCTTC
CASSDDRHGYTF
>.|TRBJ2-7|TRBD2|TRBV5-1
TGCGCCAGCAGCTTGACGGCCCGGACTAGCCAGCTCCAGTACGAGCAGTACTTC
CASSLTARTSQLQYEQYF
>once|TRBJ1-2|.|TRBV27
TGTGCCAGCAGTTTATCGGTCGCGGGGGGCAGCGGCTACACCTTC
CASSLSVAGGSGYTF
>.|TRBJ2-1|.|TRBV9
TGTGCCAGCAGCGTGGTCGACTACCAGAACAATGAGCAGTTCTTC
CASSVVDYQNNEQFF
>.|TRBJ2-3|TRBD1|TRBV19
TGTGCCAGTAGTATACAGGGGGTCGGCACAGATACGCAGTATTTT
CASSIQGVGTDTQYF